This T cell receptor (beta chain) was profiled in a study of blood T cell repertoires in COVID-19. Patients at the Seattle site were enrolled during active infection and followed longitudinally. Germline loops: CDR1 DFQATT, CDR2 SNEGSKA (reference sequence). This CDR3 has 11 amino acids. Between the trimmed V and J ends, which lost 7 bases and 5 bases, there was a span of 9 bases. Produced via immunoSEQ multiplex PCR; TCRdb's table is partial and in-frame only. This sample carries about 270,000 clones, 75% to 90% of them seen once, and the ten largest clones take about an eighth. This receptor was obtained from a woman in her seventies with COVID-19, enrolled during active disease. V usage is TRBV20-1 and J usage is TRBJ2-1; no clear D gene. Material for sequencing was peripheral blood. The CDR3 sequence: CSESRNNEQFF. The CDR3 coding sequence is TGCAGTGAAAGCCGAAACAATGAGCAGTTCTTC.